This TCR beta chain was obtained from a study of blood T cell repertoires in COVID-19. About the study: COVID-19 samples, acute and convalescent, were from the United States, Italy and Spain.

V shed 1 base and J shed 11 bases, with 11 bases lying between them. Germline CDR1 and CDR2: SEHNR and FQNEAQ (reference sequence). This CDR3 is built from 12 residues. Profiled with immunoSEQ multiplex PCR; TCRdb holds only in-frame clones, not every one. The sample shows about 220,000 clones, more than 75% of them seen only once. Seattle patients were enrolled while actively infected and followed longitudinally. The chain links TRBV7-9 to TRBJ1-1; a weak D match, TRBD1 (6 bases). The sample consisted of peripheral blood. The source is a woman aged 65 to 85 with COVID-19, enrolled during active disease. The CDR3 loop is CASSLDRATAFF. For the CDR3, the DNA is TGTGCCAGCAGCTTAGACAGGGCGACGGCTTTCTTT.